This T cell receptor beta chain was captured in a study of blood T cells in healthy people across ages. The CDR3 totals 14 residues. Germline V lookup: CDR1 MNHNY, CDR2 SVGAGI (reference sequence). The V segment lost 4 bases and the J segment 12 bases; nucleotides outside the gene matches: 12. Study results and limitations: A conclusive naive versus antigen-experienced comparison was prevented by the unsorted PBMCs.

With respect to this clonotype: Its matching antigen is unknown.

Primed by a sample-barcoded 5' primer and a J-beta primer mix, a second PCR proceeded for about 6 to 11 cycles. The template-switch adaptor was a 5' adaptor with 12 random nucleotides. It tagged each cDNA molecule. TCRdb re-called the 5' RACE reads through MiXCR, storing one row per CDR3 protein. The sample records approximately 1,700,000 distinct CDR3 sequences, 35% to 50% being singletons. The sample was blood. This clonotype was obtained from a human donor in good health. The chain employs TRBV6-6 and TRBJ2-7; 10 bases agree with TRBD2. CDR3 DNA sequence: TGTGCCAGCAGTTCTAGCGGGGGTCAAGAGACCCGGTACTTC. This translates into CASSSSGGQETRYF.